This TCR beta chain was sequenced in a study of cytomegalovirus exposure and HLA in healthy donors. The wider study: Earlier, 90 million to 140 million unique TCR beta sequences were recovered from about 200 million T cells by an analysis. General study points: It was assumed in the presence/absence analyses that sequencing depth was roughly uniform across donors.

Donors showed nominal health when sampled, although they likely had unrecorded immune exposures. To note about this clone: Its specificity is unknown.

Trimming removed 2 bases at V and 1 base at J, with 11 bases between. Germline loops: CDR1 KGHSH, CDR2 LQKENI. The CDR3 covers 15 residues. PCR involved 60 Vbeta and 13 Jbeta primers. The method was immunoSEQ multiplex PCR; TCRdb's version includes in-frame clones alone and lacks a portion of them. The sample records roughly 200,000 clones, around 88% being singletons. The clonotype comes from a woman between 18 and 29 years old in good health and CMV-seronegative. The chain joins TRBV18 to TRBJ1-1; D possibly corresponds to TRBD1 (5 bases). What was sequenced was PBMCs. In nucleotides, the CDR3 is TGTGCCAGCTCACCAATTGACAGCCCGAACACTGAAGCTTTCTTT. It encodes CASSPIDSPNTEAFF. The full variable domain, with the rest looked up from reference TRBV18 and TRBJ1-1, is NAGVMQNPRHLVRRRGQEARLRCSPMKGHSHVYWYRQLPEEGLKFMVYLQKENIIDESGMPKERFSAEFPKEGPSILRIQQVVRGDSAAYFCASSPIDSPNTEAFFGQGTRLTVV.